This T cell receptor (beta chain) appears in the sequencing data of a study of T cell repertoires in cytomegalovirus infection. Across the study: Both recently identified HLA-C-restricted and well-studied HLA-B-restricted CMV epitopes were used in the study.

This clonotype was counted at least ten times. The antigen remains undetermined. Trimming left V 5 bases short and J 6 bases short, with 13 bases between. This CDR3 is 14 amino acids long. CDR1 KGHDR and CDR2 SFDVKD come from the germline V gene. Notes on the study in general: Clonotypes of TCR beta that were HLA-C-restricted and CMV-specific dominated the ex vivo response. Of the TCR beta families, the public ones yielded a cumulative frequency that identified carriers of CMV plus the relevant HLA.

TCRdb called the reads again in MiXCR, with one record for every CDR3 protein. Of tens of thousands of distinct CDR3 sequences in the sample, roughly 22% were seen once. The sequences come from CD8+ T cells from cultured PBMCs, collected from culture after CMV antigen stimulation. This rearrangement joins TRBV24-1 to TRBJ1-5; unclear D gene. This TCR derives from a human donor in good health (CMV status not recorded). Some clones in this sample may be carry-over from other donors' samples. CDR3 sequence: CATSGSHGIQPQHF. CDR3 DNA sequence: TGTGCCACCAGTGGATCTCACGGAATTCAGCCCCAGCATTTT.